This entry features one T cell receptor beta chain sequence. This clonotype was observed at least ten times. The antigen it binds to is not known. Nothing much larger sits one base from this clone, and base qualities are not available. From the germline V gene, CDR1 is MNHEY and CDR2 is SVGEGT. V is cut by 3 bases and J by 5 bases, and the space between the germline ends is 5 bases. The CDR3 holds 11 amino acids from the cysteine to the phenylalanine. Just the 33-base CDR3 DNA is kept, in frame starting at base 1. These data originate in a study of spatial heterogeneity in lung cancer (dated by TCRdb to between 2019 and 2020). For the wider study: More beta-chain than alpha-chain transcripts were consistently detected, likely reflecting higher beta-chain transcript abundance. In the raw uncorrected reads, each unique combination of TCR and UMI appeared on average more than ten times. In non-small cell lung cancer, the study quantitatively compared TCR alpha and beta repertoires across several tumor regions, matched nontumor lung, and blood. Nonsynonymous mutation counts, determined by whole-exome sequencing of tumor tissue, were related to features of the TCR repertoire. Both alpha and beta chains were TCR-sequenced in 200 or so tumor regions, under 85 matched nontumor lung samples and roughly 54 PBMC samples obtained at surgery. The research as a whole found: Ubiquitous expanded tumor TCRs were found in blood more often at tumor resection than at routine follow-up. Confirming at a functional level the hypothesis that regional TCRs recognize regional mutations was considered to require additional single-cell paired TCR alpha and beta sequencing.

Receptor amplification or capture employed 5' RACE. Sequencing instrument: NextSeq 500. To allow correction of PCR and sequencing errors, the TCR library protocol tagged every TCR cDNA molecule with a unique molecular identifier. Regarding the original processing steps: TCR identification, UMI-based error correction and CDR3 extraction were performed with Decombinator tools. Expanded TCRs were defined as those above a frequency of 2 per 1,000, corresponding to the top 1% of the tumor frequency distribution. Each repertoire was subsampled 100 times to 5,000 TCRs, after which Renyi diversity was computed with the R vegan package. To build CDR3 similarity networks, amino acid triplet string-kernel similarity was used, and CDR3s were connected when their pairwise similarity was above 0.82. TCRdb trimmed public reads at Q25 via fastp, called clones via MiXCR and kept in-frame beta chains. Rows with one shared CDR3 protein collapse into an entry with the most common genes and DNA. What appears here as the V and J calls and clone size reflects TCRdb's work, not the paper's. Here the sample has some 47,000 distinct CDR3 sequences; roughly 7% occur a single time. The ten largest clonotypes hold less than 3.5% of the sample.

According to the study, the label for this sample's time point signals: sample taken at primary tumor resection. Without any cell sorting, TCR sequencing was performed on whole RNA extracted either from tumor and nontumor lung tissue or from cryopreserved PBMC samples. The donors were 65 to 85 patients from the lung TRACERx cohort who had early-stage, untreated non-small cell lung cancer. Only patients with enough RNA available from two or more tumor regions were chosen for TCR sequencing. The rearrangement joined TRBV6-2 or TRBV6-3 to TRBJ2-7, with no reliable assignment of the D segment. Sample: PBMCs, taken at surgery. The receptor was isolated from a female donor with early-stage non-small cell lung cancer. The CDR3 protein is CASSYLNEQYF. The DNA reads TGTGCCAGCAGTTATCTAAACGAGCAGTACTTC.